This TCR beta chain was captured by sequencing in a study of blood T cell repertoires in COVID-19. Study information: T cells, B-cell-depleted T cells, or PBMCs supplied cDNA or gDNA.

CDR1 and CDR2 from the germline V gene are SGHVS and FQNEAQ. Between the trimmed V and J ends, which lost 5 bases and 3 bases, there was a span of 15 bases. The CDR3 has 15 amino acids. Sequencing was performed with immunoSEQ multiplex PCR; in TCRdb, only in-frame clones are kept and a portion is missing. The sample records fewer than 250,000 clones, 85% to 90% being singletons. The chain links TRBV7-8 to TRBJ2-3; possibly TRBD2 for D (6 bases). The receptor's source is a man between 60 and 75 years old with acute or convalescent COVID-19. Sequencing was done on a sample of peripheral blood. In nucleotides, the CDR3 is TGTGCCAGCAGCGACTCGGGACTCGTTACAGATACGCAGTATTTT. It is translated as CASSDSGLVTDTQYF.